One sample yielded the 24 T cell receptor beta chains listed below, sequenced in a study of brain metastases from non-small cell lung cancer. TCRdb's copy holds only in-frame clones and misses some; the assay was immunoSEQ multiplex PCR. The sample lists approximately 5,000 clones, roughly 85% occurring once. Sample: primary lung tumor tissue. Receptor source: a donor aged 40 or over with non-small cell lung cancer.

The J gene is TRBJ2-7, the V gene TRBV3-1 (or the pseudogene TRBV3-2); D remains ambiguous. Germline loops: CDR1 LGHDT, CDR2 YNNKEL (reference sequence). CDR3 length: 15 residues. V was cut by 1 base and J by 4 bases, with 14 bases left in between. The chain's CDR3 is CASSQVFNDKYEQYF. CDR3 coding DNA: TGTGCCAGCAGCCAAGTCTTTAATGACAAGTACGAGCAGTACTTC.

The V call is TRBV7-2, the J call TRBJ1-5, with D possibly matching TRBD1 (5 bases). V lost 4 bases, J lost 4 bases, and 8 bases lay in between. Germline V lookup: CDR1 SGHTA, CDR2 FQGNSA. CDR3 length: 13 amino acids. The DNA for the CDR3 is TGTACCAGCAGCTCGGACATTAATCAGCCCCAGCATTTT. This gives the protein CTSSSDINQPQHF.

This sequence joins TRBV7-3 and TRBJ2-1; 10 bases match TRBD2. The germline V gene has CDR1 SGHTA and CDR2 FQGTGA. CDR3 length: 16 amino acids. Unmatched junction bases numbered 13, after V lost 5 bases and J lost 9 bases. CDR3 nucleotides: TGTGCCAGCAGCCAAGCGGGAGGGACCTCCTATGGTGAGCAGTTCTTC. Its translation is CASSQAGGTSYGEQFF.

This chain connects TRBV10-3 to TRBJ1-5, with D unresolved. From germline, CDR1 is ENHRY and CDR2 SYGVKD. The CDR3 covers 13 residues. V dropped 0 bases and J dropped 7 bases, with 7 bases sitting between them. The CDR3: CAISESASQPQHF. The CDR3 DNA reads TGTGCCATCAGTGAGTCTGCCAGCCAGCCCCAGCATTTT.

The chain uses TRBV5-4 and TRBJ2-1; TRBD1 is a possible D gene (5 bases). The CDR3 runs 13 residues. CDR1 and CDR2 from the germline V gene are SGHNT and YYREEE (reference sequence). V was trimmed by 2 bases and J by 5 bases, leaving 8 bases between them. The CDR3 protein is CASSLDRNNEQFF. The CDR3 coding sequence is TGTGCCAGCAGCTTAGACAGAAACAATGAGCAGTTCTTC. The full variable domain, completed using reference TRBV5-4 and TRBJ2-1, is ETGVTQSPTHLIKTRGQQVTLRCSSQSGHNTVSWYQQALGQGPQFIFQYYREEENGRGNFPPRFSGLQFPNYSSELNVNALELDDSALYLCASSLDRNNEQFFGPGTRLTVL.

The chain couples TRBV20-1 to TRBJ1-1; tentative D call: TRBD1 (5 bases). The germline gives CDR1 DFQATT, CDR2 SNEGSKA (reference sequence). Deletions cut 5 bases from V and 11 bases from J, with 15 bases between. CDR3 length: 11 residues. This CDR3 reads CSASDSPRAFF. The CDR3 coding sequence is TGCAGTGCTTCCGACAGCCCGAGGGCTTTCTTT.

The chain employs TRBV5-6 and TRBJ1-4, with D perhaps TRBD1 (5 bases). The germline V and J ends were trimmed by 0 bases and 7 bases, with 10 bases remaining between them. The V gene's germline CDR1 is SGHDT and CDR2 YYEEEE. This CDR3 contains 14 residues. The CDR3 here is CASSLGRGGEKLFF. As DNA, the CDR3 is TGTGCCAGCAGCTTGGGTAGGGGAGGTGAAAAACTGTTTTTT.

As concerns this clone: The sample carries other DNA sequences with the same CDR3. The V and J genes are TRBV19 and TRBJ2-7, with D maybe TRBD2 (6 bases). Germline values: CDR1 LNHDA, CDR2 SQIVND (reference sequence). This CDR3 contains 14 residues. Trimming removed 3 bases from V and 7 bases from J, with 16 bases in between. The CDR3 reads CASSIGTGLVEQYF. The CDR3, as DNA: TGTGCCAGTAGTATTGGGACTGGGCTGGTGGAGCAGTACTTC.

CDR3 protein: CASSLFGGSNTGELFF. The CDR3, as DNA: TGTGCCAGCAGCTTATTCGGCGGATCGAACACCGGGGAGCTGTTTTTT. The gene calls are TRBV11-1 and TRBJ2-2; unclear D gene. The ends were cut back, 2 bases at V and 0 bases at J, with 10 bases in the middle. The CDR3 consists of 16 residues. Germline CDR1 reads SGHAT; CDR2 reads FQDESV (reference sequence).

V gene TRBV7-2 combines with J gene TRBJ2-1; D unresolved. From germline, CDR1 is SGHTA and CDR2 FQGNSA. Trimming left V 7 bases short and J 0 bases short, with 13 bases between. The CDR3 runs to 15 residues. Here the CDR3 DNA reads TGTGCCAGCATCACCAACCCAAGCTCCTACAATGAGCAGTTCTTC. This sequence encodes CASITNPSSYNEQFF.

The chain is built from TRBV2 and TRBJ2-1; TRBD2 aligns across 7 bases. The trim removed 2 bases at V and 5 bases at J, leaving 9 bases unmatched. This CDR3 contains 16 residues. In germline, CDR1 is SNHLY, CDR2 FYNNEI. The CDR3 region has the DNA TGTGCCAGCAGTGAAAGGGCGGGGGAGCCTGACAATGAGCAGTTCTTC. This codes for CASSERAGEPDNEQFF. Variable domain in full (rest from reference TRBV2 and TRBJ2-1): EPEVTQTPSHQVTQMGQEVILRCVPISNHLYFYWYRQILGQKVEFLVSFYNNEISEKSEIFDDQFSVERPDGSNFTLKIRSTKLEDSAMYFCASSERAGEPDNEQFFGPGTRLTVL.

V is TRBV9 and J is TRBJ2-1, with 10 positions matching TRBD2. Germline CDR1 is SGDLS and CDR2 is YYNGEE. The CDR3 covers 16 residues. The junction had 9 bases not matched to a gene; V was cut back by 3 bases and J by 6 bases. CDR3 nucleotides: TGTGCCAGCAGCGCACTGAAAACTAGCGGGACCAATGAGCAGTTCTTC. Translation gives CASSALKTSGTNEQFF. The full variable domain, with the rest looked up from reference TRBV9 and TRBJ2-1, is DSGVTQTPKHLITATGQRVTLRCSPRSGDLSVYWYQQSLDQGLQFLIQYYNGEERAKGNILERFSAQQFPDLHSELNLSSLELGDSALYFCASSALKTSGTNEQFFGPGTRLTVL.

CDR3 nucleotides: TGTGCCAGTAGTACCCTTGACGCTGTCGAACGAACCGGCTACACCTTC. Translated: CASSTLDAVERTGYTF. This chain joins TRBV19 and TRBJ1-2; D is ambiguous. Trimming shortened V by 4 bases and J by 8 bases, and 23 bases separated the two germline ends. There are 16 residues in the CDR3. Germline V lookup: CDR1 LNHDA, CDR2 SQIVND (reference sequence).

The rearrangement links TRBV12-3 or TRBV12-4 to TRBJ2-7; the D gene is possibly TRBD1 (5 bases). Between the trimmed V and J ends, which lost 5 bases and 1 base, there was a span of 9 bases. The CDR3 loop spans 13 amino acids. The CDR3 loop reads CASSRQRSYEQYF. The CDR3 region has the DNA TGTGCCAGCAGTAGACAGCGTTCCTACGAGCAGTACTTC.

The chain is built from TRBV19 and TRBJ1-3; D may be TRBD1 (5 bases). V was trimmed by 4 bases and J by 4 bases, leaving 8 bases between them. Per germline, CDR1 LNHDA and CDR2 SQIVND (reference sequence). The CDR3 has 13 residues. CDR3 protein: CASSKGPGNTIYF. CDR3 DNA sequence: TGTGCCAGTAGTAAGGGGCCAGGAAACACCATATATTTT.

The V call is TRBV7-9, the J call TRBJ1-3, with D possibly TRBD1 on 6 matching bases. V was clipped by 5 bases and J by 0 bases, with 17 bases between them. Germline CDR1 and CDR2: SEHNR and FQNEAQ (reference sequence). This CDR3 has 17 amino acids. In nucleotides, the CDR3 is TGTGCCAGCAGCCCGTGGAATGAACAGGGCTCTGGAAACACCATATATTTT. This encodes CASSPWNEQGSGNTIYF.

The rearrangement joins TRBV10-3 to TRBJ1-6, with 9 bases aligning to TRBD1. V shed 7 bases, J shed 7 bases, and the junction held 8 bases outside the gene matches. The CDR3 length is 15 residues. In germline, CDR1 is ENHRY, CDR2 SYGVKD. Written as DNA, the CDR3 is TGTGCCATCAAACCGGGACAGGGTCGGAATTCACCCCTCCACTTT. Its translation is CAIKPGQGRNSPLHF.

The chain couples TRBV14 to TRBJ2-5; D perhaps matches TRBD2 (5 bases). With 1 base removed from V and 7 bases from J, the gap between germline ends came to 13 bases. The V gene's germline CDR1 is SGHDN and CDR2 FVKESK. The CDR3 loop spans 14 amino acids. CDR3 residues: CASSQVDYLGTQYF. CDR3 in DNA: TGTGCCAGCAGCCAAGTCGACTACTTAGGGACCCAGTACTTC.

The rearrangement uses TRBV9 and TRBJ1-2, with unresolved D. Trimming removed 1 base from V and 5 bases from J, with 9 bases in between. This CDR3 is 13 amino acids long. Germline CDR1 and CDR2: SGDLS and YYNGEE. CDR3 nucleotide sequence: TGTGCCAGCAGCGTAAATCAGGATTATGGCTACACCTTC. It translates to CASSVNQDYGYTF.

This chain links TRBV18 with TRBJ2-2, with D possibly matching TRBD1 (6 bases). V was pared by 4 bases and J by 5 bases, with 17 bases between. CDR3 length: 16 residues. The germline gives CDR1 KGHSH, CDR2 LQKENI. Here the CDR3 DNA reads TGTGCCAGCTCACGAATCACAGGGACCGGTACCGGGGAGCTGTTTTTT. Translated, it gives CASSRITGTGTGELFF.

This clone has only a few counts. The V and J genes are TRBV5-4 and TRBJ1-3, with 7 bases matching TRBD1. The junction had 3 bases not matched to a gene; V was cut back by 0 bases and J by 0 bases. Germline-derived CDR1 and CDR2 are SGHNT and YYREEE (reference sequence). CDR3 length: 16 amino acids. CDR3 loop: CASSLGDSLSGNTIYF. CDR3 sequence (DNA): TGTGCCAGCAGCTTGGGGGACAGCCTCTCTGGAAACACCATATATTTT.

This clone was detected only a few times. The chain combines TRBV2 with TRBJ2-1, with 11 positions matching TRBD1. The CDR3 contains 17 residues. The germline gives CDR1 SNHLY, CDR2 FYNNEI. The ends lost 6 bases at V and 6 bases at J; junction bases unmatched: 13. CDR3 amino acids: CASSQLRTGGRSNEQFF. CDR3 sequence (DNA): TGTGCCAGCAGCCAGCTTCGGACAGGGGGCAGGAGCAATGAGCAGTTCTTC.

CDR3 nucleotides: TGTGCCAGCAGTTACTCTAGCGGGGCGATCGCGACCCAGTACTTC. Its translation: CASSYSSGAIATQYF. The chain joins TRBV6-2 or TRBV6-3 to TRBJ2-5, with TRBD2 matching 8 bases. The CDR3 has 15 amino acids. The ends lost 0 bases at V and 7 bases at J; junction bases unmatched: 7. Germline loops: CDR1 MNHEY, CDR2 SVGEGT.

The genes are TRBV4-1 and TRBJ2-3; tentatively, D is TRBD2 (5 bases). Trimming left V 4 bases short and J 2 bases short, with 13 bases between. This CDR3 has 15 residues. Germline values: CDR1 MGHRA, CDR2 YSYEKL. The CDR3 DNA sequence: TGCGCCAGCAGCCTTAGCGTACAGTTCACAGATACGCAGTATTTT. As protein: CASSLSVQFTDTQYF.